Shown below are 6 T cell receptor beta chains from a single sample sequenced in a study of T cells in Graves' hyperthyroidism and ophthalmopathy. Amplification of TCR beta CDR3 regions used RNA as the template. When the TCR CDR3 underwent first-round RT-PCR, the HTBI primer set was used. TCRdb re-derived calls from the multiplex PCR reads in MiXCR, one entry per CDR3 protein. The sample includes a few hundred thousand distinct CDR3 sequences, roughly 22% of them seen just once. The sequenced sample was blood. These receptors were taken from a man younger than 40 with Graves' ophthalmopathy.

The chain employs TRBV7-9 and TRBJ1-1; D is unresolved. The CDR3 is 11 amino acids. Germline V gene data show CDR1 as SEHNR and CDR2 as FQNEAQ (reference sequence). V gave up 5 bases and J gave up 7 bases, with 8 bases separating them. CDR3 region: CASSEALEAFF. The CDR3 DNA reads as TGTGCCAGCAGCGAAGCCCTTGAAGCTTTCTTT.

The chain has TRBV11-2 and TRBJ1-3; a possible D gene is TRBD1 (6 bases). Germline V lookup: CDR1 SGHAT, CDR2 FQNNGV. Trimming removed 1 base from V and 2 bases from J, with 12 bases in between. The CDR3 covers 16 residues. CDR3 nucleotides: TGTGCCAGCAGCTTAGTCGGGGGCACCACTGGAAACACCATATATTTT. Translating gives CASSLVGGTTGNTIYF.

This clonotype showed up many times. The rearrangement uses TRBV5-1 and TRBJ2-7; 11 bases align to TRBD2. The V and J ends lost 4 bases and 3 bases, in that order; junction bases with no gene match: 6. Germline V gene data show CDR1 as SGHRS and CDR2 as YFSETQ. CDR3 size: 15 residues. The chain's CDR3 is CASSQGTSGNYEQYF. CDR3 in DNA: TGCGCCAGCAGCCAAGGGACTAGCGGAAACTACGAGCAGTACTTC.

The CDR3 sequence: CASSLSGRARSYEQYF. CDR3 sequence (DNA): TGTGCCAGCAGCCTTAGCGGGAGGGCCCGCTCCTACGAGCAGTACTTC. The chain carries TRBV11-2 and TRBJ2-7; TRBD2 aligns across 11 bases. Germline V gene data show CDR1 as SGHAT and CDR2 as FQNNGV. J was trimmed by 0 bases and V by 5 bases; bases with no gene match: 6. The CDR3 spans 16 residues.

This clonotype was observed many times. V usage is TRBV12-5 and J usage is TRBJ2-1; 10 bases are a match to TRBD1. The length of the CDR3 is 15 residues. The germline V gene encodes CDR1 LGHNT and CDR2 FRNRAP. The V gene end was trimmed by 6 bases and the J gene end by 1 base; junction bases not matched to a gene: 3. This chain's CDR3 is CASGPDRGSYNEQFF. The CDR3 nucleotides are TGTGCTAGTGGACCGGACAGGGGGTCCTACAATGAGCAGTTCTTC.

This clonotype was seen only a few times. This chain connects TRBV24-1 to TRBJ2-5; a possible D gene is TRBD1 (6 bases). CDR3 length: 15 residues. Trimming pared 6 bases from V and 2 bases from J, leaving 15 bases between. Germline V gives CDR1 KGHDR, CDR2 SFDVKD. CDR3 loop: CATSRPQGRQETQYF. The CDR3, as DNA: TGTGCCACCAGTAGGCCACAGGGTCGGCAAGAGACCCAGTACTTC.